The table lists the clone carrying this TCR beta chain with a few counts. The antigen remains unidentified. This CDR3 contains 13 residues. Germline CDR1 is SGHDT and CDR2 is YYEEEE. V was clipped by 4 bases and J by 7 bases, with 14 bases between them. TCRdb re-analysed the RT-PCR reads in MiXCR, keeping a single row per CDR3 protein. The sample includes 300,000 to 350,000 distinct CDR3 sequences, approximately 20% of them seen just once. These data originate in a study of response to subunit inactivated influenza vaccine. Overall study findings and caveats: The authors proposed limited new T cell recruitment per seasonal influenza vaccination.

Sequencing used PBMCs from blood, obtained about 20 months after vaccination. The chain joins TRBV5-6 to TRBJ1-1; the D gene is possibly TRBD1 (5 bases). The TCR comes from a man between 50 and 70 years old who received an inactivated influenza vaccine. The CDR3 sequence is CASSKRQRNEAFF. The DNA of the CDR3 is TGTGCCAGCAGCAAACGACAGCGGAATGAAGCTTTCTTT.